The 10 T cell receptor beta chains in this list originate from one sample, sequenced in a study of blood T cells in healthy people across ages. A second 7 to 11 cycle PCR used barcoded and J-beta primers. TCRdb re-called the 5' RACE reads with MiXCR, one entry per CDR3 protein. The sample consists of roughly 1.9 million distinct CDR3 sequences, roughly 43% of them appearing once. Sequencing was carried out using blood. These TCRs come from a human donor in good health.

The genes are TRBV20-1 and TRBJ2-3, with TRBD2 identical over 8 bases. Germline V gives CDR1 DFQATT, CDR2 SNEGSKA (reference sequence). The CDR3 sequence is 16 residues long. The V and J ends lost 5 bases and 6 bases, in that order; junction bases with no gene match: 16. The CDR3, as DNA: TGCAGTGCTTTCAACCAGCGGGGGCGCTCCACGGATACGCAGTATTTT. Translating gives CSAFNQRGRSTDTQYF.

This clonotype was counted a few times. The J gene is TRBJ2-1, the V gene TRBV5-6; D is possibly TRBD1 (6 bases). CDR1 and CDR2 from the germline V gene are SGHDT and YYEEEE. With 1 base removed from V and 4 bases from J, the gap between germline ends came to 18 bases. The CDR3 is made up of 17 amino acids. CDR3 in amino acids: CASSLLWAGVGYNEQFF. DNA for the CDR3: TGTGCCAGCAGCTTGTTGTGGGCAGGGGTGGGTTACAATGAGCAGTTCTTC.

This clonotype was recorded a few times. The V gene is TRBV7-2, the J gene TRBJ2-5, with D maybe TRBD2 (5 bases). V lost 2 bases and J 6 bases, leaving 10 bases between the germline ends. Germline CDR1 reads SGHTA; CDR2 reads FQGNSA. The CDR3 runs to 13 residues. The CDR3 here is CASSLQRLKTQYF. DNA of the CDR3: TGTGCCAGCAGCTTACAGCGGTTAAAGACCCAGTACTTC. Full variable domain (outside the CDR3, taken from reference TRBV7-2 and TRBJ2-5): GAGVSQSPSNKVTEKGKDVELRCDPISGHTALYWYRQSLGQGLEFLIYFQGNSAPDKSGLPSDRFSAERTGGSVSTLTIQRTQQEDSAVYLCASSLQRLKTQYFGPGTRLLVL.

V and J are TRBV9 and TRBJ2-4, with a weak D call TRBD2 (6 bases). The J call may be wrong; the DNA end is better matched by TRBJ2-5. Germline CDR1 SGDLS, CDR2 YYNGEE. The CDR3 sequence is 14 residues long. The chain's CDR3 is CASSVVDGGETQYF. DNA for the CDR3: TGTGCCAGCAGCGTAGTTGACGGGGGAGAGACCCAGTACTTC.

On this clonotype itself: One end of the junction is discordant with germline, which a read error may explain. The chain is built from TRBV25-1 and TRBJ2-1, with D tentatively TRBD1 (6 bases). This CDR3 has 19 amino acids. Germline V CDR1 and CDR2: MGHDK, SYGVNS. Here the CDR3 reads CASSEYGAGTGFNYNKQFF. The CDR3 DNA is TGTGCCAGCAGTGAATATGGGGCCGGCACAGGGTTTAACTACAATAAGCAGTTCTTC.

The rearrangement links TRBV10-3 to TRBJ1-3; D may be TRBD1 (6 bases). The CDR3 length is 14 residues. Germline V CDR1 and CDR2: ENHRY, SYGVKD. V dropped 7 bases and J dropped 7 bases, with 17 bases sitting between them. The CDR3 reads CAITGGRGGNTIYF. The CDR3 region has the DNA TGTGCCATCACCGGCGGCAGGGGAGGCAACACCATATATTTT.

This chain uses TRBV7-2 with TRBJ2-1; D is possibly TRBD1 or TRBD2 (7 bases each). The germline gives CDR1 SGHTA, CDR2 FQGNSA. V was clipped by 5 bases and J by 14 bases, with 16 bases between them. This CDR3 comprises 12 residues. CDR3 amino acids: CASSPGGGVEFF. CDR3 bases: TGTGCCAGCAGCCCAGGGGGAGGGGTGGAGTTCTTC.

V gene TRBV15 combines with J gene TRBJ1-5; D is unclear. Per germline, CDR1 LNHNV and CDR2 YYDKDF (reference sequence). The CDR3 has 16 amino acids. V was trimmed by 0 bases and J by 0 bases, leaving 9 bases between them. CDR3 protein: CATSRDMGDSNQPQHF. The CDR3 DNA follows: TGTGCCACCAGCAGAGACATGGGTGATAGCAATCAGCCCCAGCATTTT.

The chain carries TRBV15 and TRBJ2-1, with D possibly matching TRBD2 (7 bases). The V gene lost 0 bases and the J gene lost 2 bases, with 14 bases spanning the gap. Looked up from germline, CDR1 is LNHNV and CDR2 is YYDKDF (reference sequence). This CDR3 is built from 17 residues. In nucleotides, the CDR3 is TGTGCCACCAGCAGAGAGGGTGGGGGGGACACCTACAATGAGCAGTTCTTC. Translated: CATSREGGGDTYNEQFF.

The V call is TRBV7-8, the J call TRBJ2-3, with 7 bases matching TRBD1. There are 17 residues in the CDR3. The germline gives CDR1 SGHVS, CDR2 FQNEAQ. V gave up 5 bases and J gave up 0 bases; unmatched junction bases: 11. CDR3 region: CASSRRTGYPSTDTQYF. The CDR3 coding sequence is TGTGCCAGCAGCCGGCGGACAGGTTACCCTAGCACAGATACGCAGTATTTT.